These 14 T cell receptor beta chains were all obtained from the same sample, sequenced in a study of shared T cell receptors in the human thymus. Sequenced by immunoSEQ multiplex PCR; TCRdb stores in-frame clones only, minus some. The sample includes around 730,000 clones, 70% to 90% of them seen just once. A further study also used this sample, focusing on human thymus T cells.

The sequencing input was thymocytes. These receptors all come from a girl under three years old with a congenital heart defect.

The chain has TRBV29-1 and TRBJ1-1, with D hard to call. From germline, CDR1 is SQVTM and CDR2 ANQGSEA. The CDR3 loop spans 12 amino acids. Deletions cut 4 bases from V and 11 bases from J, with 17 bases between. Written as DNA, the CDR3 is TGCAGCGTTGTCGGGTTTGGCCGGCTGGCTTTCTTT. Translated, it gives CSVVGFGRLAFF.

This clone was detected only a few times. This chain joins TRBV7-2 and TRBJ1-2, with a weak D call TRBD1 (6 bases). V was cut by 2 bases and J by 2 bases, with 18 bases left in between. Germline loops: CDR1 SGHTA, CDR2 FQGNSA. This CDR3 is 17 amino acids long. The CDR3 nucleotides are TGTGCCAGCAGCTTAAGGGGGGGATCCACCCAAAACTATGGCTACACCTTC. It translates to CASSLRGGSTQNYGYTF.

This clone was seen a handful of times. The chain employs TRBV28 and TRBJ1-1; 11 bases are a match to TRBD1. V was clipped by 5 bases and J by 2 bases; unmatched bases: 13. The CDR3 runs to 18 residues. The germline CDR1 and CDR2 sequences are MDHEN and SYDVKM. CDR3 DNA: TGTGCCAGCAGTCCCCTACAGGGGACAGGGGGAAGAAACACTGAAGCTTTCTTT. Residues: CASSPLQGTGGRNTEAFF.

The V call is TRBV18, the J call TRBJ1-5, with 7 bases matching TRBD1. The CDR3 loop spans 14 amino acids. The V gene's germline CDR1 is KGHSH and CDR2 LQKENI. The V and J ends lost 5 bases and 3 bases, in that order; junction bases with no gene match: 4. The CDR3 reads CASSVDRDNQPQHF. In nucleotides, the CDR3 is TGTGCCAGCTCAGTCGACAGGGACAATCAGCCCCAGCATTTT. Complete variable domain (other parts from reference TRBV18 and TRBJ1-5): NAGVMQNPRHLVRRRGQEARLRCSPMKGHSHVYWYRQLPEEGLKFMVYLQKENIIDESGMPKERFSAEFPKEGPSILRIQQVVRGDSAAYFCASSVDRDNQPQHFGDGTRLSIL.

This chain connects TRBV9 to TRBJ2-1; 14 bases align to TRBD2. The CDR3 has 19 amino acids. Germline values: CDR1 SGDLS, CDR2 YYNGEE. V lost 4 bases, J lost 7 bases, and 16 bases stayed unmatched. CDR3 DNA sequence: TGTGCCAGCAGCTCTCGGGGACTAGCGGGGGATGGGGCCAATAATGAGCAGTTCTTC. Its protein is CASSSRGLAGDGANNEQFF. Drawing the rest from reference TRBV9 and TRBJ2-1, the complete variable domain is DSGVTQTPKHLITATGQRVTLRCSPRSGDLSVYWYQQSLDQGLQFLIQYYNGEERAKGNILERFSAQQFPDLHSELNLSSLELGDSALYFCASSSRGLAGDGANNEQFFGPGTRLTVL.

CDR3 DNA sequence: TGTGCCAGCAGTAGGACTAGCGGGGGGGCCGGGATCAATGAGCAGTTCTTC. Protein product: CASSRTSGGAGINEQFF. This chain joins TRBV4-2 and TRBJ2-1, with TRBD2 identical over 15 bases. Per the germline V gene, CDR1 is LGHNA and CDR2 is YNFKEQ. V lost 6 bases and J lost 6; bases outside the gene matches: 9. This CDR3 comprises 17 residues.

V usage is TRBV2 and J usage is TRBJ2-7, with D possibly TRBD1 on 6 matching bases. V was trimmed by 6 bases and J by 3 bases, leaving 12 bases between them. The CDR3 has 13 amino acids. Germline loops: CDR1 SNHLY, CDR2 FYNNEI. The CDR3 region has the DNA TGTGCCAGCAGGCGACAGGTAGACTACGAGCAGTACTTC. This translates into CASRRQVDYEQYF.

This chain joins TRBV6-4 and TRBJ2-7, with 11 bases aligning to TRBD1. The CDR3 covers 14 residues. V trimming: 5 bases; J trimming: 7 bases; junction bases outside the gene matches: 7. From germline, CDR1 is MRHNA and CDR2 SNTAGT. CDR3 sequence: CASSPGTGGREQYF. The DNA of the CDR3 is TGTGCCAGCAGTCCCGGGACAGGGGGGAGAGAGCAGTACTTC.

The genes are TRBV6-1 and TRBJ1-5; 9 bases are shared with TRBD1. Germline lookup yields CDR1 MNHNS and CDR2 SASEGT. The CDR3 has 17 amino acids. V was pared by 3 bases and J by 8 bases, with 14 bases of the junction left unmatched. The CDR3 DNA sequence: TGTGCCAGCAGTGAGAACCTACAGGGGGCCGATAGGGAGCCCCAGCATTTT. It translates to CASSENLQGADREPQHF.

This chain connects TRBV19 to TRBJ2-6; TRBD2 might be the D (6 bases). The CDR3 extends over 17 amino acids. V shed 4 bases and J shed 2 bases, with 15 bases lying between them. The germline V gene encodes CDR1 LNHDA and CDR2 SQIVND (reference sequence). The CDR3 loop is CASSTPSGVAGANVLTF. The CDR3 DNA follows: TGTGCCAGTAGTACCCCGTCGGGGGTGGCTGGGGCCAACGTCCTGACTTTC. Looking up the rest from reference TRBV19 and TRBJ2-6 gives the full variable domain: DGGITQSPKYLFRKEGQNVTLSCEQNLNHDAMYWYRQDPGQGLRLIYYSQIVNDFQKGDIAEGYSVSREKKESFPLTVTSAQKNPTAFYLCASSTPSGVAGANVLTFGAGSRLTVL.

The rearrangement uses TRBV27 and TRBJ2-5; TRBD2 might be the D (5 bases). Between the trimmed V and J ends, which lost 5 bases and 13 bases, there was a span of 29 bases. Germline CDR1 is MNHEY and CDR2 is SMNVEV (reference sequence). The CDR3 consists of 16 residues. CDR3 residues: CASSTPRATGLDKLYF. The CDR3 nucleotides are TGTGCCAGCAGTACCCCTCGGGCGACGGGGTTAGATAAGCTGTACTTC.

This rearrangement joins TRBV2 to TRBJ2-2; 7 bases match TRBD1. The junction had 5 bases not matched to a gene; V was cut back by 2 bases and J by 2 bases. The CDR3 contains 16 residues. Germline CDR1 SNHLY, CDR2 FYNNEI. CDR3 amino acids: CASSEFGTANTGELFF. CDR3 sequence (DNA): TGTGCCAGCAGTGAATTTGGGACAGCAAACACCGGGGAGCTGTTTTTT.

The table lists this clone with a count of one. J is TRBJ1-1 and V is TRBV2, with D possibly matching TRBD1 (6 bases). This CDR3 comprises 14 residues. CDR1 and CDR2 (germline): SNHLY, FYNNEI. V was cut by 4 bases and J by 1 base, with 10 bases left in between. CDR3 loop: CASSGRDTNTEAFF. CDR3 nucleotides: TGTGCCAGCAGTGGCCGGGACACGAACACTGAAGCTTTCTTT.

The CDR3 spells CASSSNSAGWVAGELFF. CDR3 in DNA: TGTGCCAGCAGTTCCAATTCAGCAGGGTGGGTCGCCGGGGAGCTGTTTTTT. The J gene is TRBJ2-2, the V gene TRBV28, with D possibly TRBD1 on 5 matching bases. V was cut by 4 bases and J by 6 bases, with 21 bases left in between. The CDR3 is made up of 17 amino acids. CDR1 and CDR2 (germline): MDHEN, SYDVKM. Full variable domain (outside the CDR3, taken from reference TRBV28 and TRBJ2-2): DVKVTQSSRYLVKRTGEKVFLECVQDMDHENMFWYRQDPGLGLRLIYFSYDVKMKEKGDIPEGYSVSREKKERFSLILESASTNQTSMYLCASSSNSAGWVAGELFFGEGSRLTVL.